This TCR beta chain comes out of a study of T cell repertoires in cytomegalovirus infection. Overall study: In public TCR beta signatures, there were indications of both CMV infection and matching HLA type.

The CDR3 extends over 15 amino acids. From germline, CDR1 is SGHTA and CDR2 FQGNSA. V shed 3 bases, J shed 0 bases, and the junction held 5 bases outside the gene matches. MiXCR was run by TCRdb on the reads, yielding one entry per CDR3 protein. Counted here are 200,000 to 300,000 distinct CDR3 sequences, roughly 12% occurring once; the ten biggest clones make up approximately 1.6%. This clonotype was found a few times. Its antigen is undetermined. Findings of the study overall: HLA-C-restricted CMV clonotypes gave the most frequent clonotype in two of eight donors. Based on cumulative public TCR beta family frequency, carriers of CMV plus the relevant HLA were identified.

The chain is built from TRBV7-2 and TRBJ2-7; the match to TRBD2 covers 7 bases. Sequencing was done on a sample of PBMCs. The TCR comes from a human donor in good health (CMV status not recorded). Some clones in this sample may be carry-over from other donors' samples. The CDR3 spells CASSLAGVSSYEQYF. The CDR3 DNA sequence: TGTGCCAGCAGCTTGGCGGGGGTATCCTCCTACGAGCAGTACTTC. The full variable domain, in which reference TRBV7-2 and TRBJ2-7 provide the parts outside the CDR3, is GAGVSQSPSNKVTEKGKDVELRCDPISGHTALYWYRQSLGQGLEFLIYFQGNSAPDKSGLPSDRFSAERTGGSVSTLTIQRTQQEDSAVYLCASSLAGVSSYEQYFGPGTRLTVT.